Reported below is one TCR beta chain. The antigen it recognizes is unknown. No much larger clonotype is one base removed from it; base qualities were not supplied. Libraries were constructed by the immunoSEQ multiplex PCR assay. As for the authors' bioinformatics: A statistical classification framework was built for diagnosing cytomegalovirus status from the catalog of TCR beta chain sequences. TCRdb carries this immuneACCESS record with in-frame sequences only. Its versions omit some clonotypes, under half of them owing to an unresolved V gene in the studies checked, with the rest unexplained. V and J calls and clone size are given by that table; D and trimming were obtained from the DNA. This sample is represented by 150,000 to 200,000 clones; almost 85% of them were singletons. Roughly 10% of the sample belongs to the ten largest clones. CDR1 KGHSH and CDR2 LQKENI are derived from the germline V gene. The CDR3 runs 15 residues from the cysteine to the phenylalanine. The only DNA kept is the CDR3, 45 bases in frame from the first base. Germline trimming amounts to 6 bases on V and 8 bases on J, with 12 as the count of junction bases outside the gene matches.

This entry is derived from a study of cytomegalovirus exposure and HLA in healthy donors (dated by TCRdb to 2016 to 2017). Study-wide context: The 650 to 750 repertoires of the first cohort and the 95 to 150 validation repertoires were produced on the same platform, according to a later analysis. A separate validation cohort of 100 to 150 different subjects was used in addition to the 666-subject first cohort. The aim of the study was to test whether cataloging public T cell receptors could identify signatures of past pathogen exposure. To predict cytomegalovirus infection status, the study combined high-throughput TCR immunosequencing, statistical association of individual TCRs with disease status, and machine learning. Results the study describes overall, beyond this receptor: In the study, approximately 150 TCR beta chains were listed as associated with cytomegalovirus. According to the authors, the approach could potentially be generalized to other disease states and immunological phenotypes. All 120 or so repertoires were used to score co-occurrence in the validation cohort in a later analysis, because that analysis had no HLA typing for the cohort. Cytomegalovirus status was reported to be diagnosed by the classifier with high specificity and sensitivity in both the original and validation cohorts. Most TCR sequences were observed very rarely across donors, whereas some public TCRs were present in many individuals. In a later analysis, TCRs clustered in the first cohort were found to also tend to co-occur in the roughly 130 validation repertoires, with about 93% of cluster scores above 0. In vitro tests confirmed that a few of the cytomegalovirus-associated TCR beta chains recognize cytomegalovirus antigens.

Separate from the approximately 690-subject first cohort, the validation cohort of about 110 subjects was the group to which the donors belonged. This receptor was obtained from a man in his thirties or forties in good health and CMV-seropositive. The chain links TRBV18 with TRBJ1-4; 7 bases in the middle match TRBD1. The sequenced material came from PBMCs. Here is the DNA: TGTGCCAGCTCCGTCAACGGACAGGAAAAAGAAAAACTGTTTTTT. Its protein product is CASSVNGQEKEKLFF.